This T cell receptor beta chain was recovered during a study of blood T cells in healthy people across ages. For the study at large: When template switching was applied, about one barcoded beta molecule was captured per two T cells. Findings of the study overall: Diversity was higher, and naive CD4+ cells more numerous, in long-lived donors than in aged donors. Older age coincided with a roughly linear decline in TCR beta diversity per million T cells.

Only a few counts were recorded for this clonotype. What it binds is not known. Trimming shortened V by 5 bases and J by 11 bases, and 15 bases separated the two germline ends. There are 12 residues in the CDR3. Germline-derived CDR1 and CDR2 are SEHNR and FQNEAQ (reference sequence). It was with a sample-barcoded 5' primer and a J-beta primer mix that a second PCR of roughly 6 to 11 cycles was run. TCRdb ran MiXCR on the 5' RACE reads and lists one entry per CDR3 protein. The repertoire holds hundreds of thousands of distinct CDR3 sequences, with around 48% as singletons. It was roughly 10 milliliters of peripheral blood that were drawn from each donor.

The receptor's source is an older man in good health. The gene calls are TRBV7-9 and TRBJ2-5; TRBD1 or TRBD2 may be the D gene (5 bases each). Sequenced: blood. The CDR3 nucleotides read TGTGCCAGCAGCCAGGGCCCTGGGGAGCAGTACTTC. Protein: CASSQGPGEQYF.